Below are 23 T cell receptor beta chains sequenced from a single sample in a study of post-analysis software for immune sequencing data. Included in the TCR beta cDNA libraries were unique molecular identifiers. TCRdb re-called the PCR reads with MiXCR, one entry per CDR3 protein. The table has 820,000 or so distinct CDR3 sequences, 53% seen once. General study points: A few TRBV segments occurring more often in patients than controls included TRBV5-6, TRBV5-1 and TRBV20-1.

The antigens for these receptors are not known. Material for sequencing was blood. These TCRs come from a girl between 5 and 17 years old with multiple sclerosis.

This clonotype was detected only a few times. This chain joins TRBV20-1 and TRBJ2-7, with a weak D call TRBD1 (5 bases). The length of the CDR3 is 17 residues. CDR1 is DFQATT, CDR2 SNEGSKA, per germline (reference sequence). The V and J ends lost 0 bases and 0 bases respectively, with 18 bases between them. CDR3 DNA: TGCAGTGCTAGAGAAGGTTTAGGGCAGGGTCACTCCTACGAGCAGTACTTC. Protein: CSAREGLGQGHSYEQYF.

The V and J genes are TRBV27 and TRBJ1-2; D is uncertain. The V gene lost 1 base and the J gene lost 6 bases, with 12 bases spanning the gap. Germline V lookup: CDR1 MNHEY, CDR2 SMNVEV (reference sequence). This CDR3 is built from 14 residues. CDR3: CASSLFGTPDGYTF. CDR3 nucleotide sequence: TGTGCCAGCAGTTTATTCGGAACACCCGATGGCTACACCTTC.

The chain employs TRBV5-6 and TRBJ2-3, with D possibly being TRBD1 (6 bases). With 4 bases removed from V and 3 bases from J, the gap between germline ends came to 12 bases. Germline-derived CDR1 and CDR2 are SGHDT and YYEEEE. The CDR3 runs 14 residues. CDR3 DNA sequence: TGTGCCAGCAGCCTCGACAGGCTAACAGATACGCAGTATTTT. This sequence encodes CASSLDRLTDTQYF.

Notes on this clonotype: This may arise from a read error, as a much more abundant clone is one base away. The chain employs TRBV29-1 and TRBJ2-1; D gene uncertain. V was clipped by 4 bases and J by 7 bases, with 11 bases between them. The CDR3 has 12 amino acids. Germline V CDR1 and CDR2: SQVTM, ANQGSEA. CDR3 amino acids: CSVGSRVNEQFF. CDR3 DNA: TGCAGCGTTGGTAGCCGGGTGAATGAGCAGTTCTTC.

This clonotype was detected a few times. This chain uses TRBV29-1 with TRBJ2-7; 7 bases fit TRBD1. The CDR3 has 13 residues. V was clipped by 0 bases and J by 3 bases; unmatched bases: 2. The germline V gene encodes CDR1 SQVTM and CDR2 ANQGSEA. CDR3 region: CSVEDHRGYEQYF. DNA for the CDR3: TGCAGCGTTGAAGATCACAGGGGCTACGAGCAGTACTTC.

The rearrangement joins TRBV29-1 to TRBJ2-3; unclear D gene. This CDR3 has 11 residues. CDR1 SQVTM and CDR2 ANQGSEA come from the germline V gene. Trimming cost V 3 bases and J 6 bases, with 7 bases left between them. CDR3 DNA sequence: TGCAGCGTTGACATTGTTGATACGCAGTATTTT. Translation: CSVDIVDTQYF.

This chain uses TRBV7-3 with TRBJ2-1, with D possibly TRBD1 on 6 matching bases. Germline CDR1 and CDR2: SGHTA and FQGTGA. This CDR3 is 15 amino acids long. V dropped 2 bases and J dropped 7 bases, with 15 bases sitting between them. CDR3 residues: CASSLRGMGANEQFF. The CDR3 DNA is TGTGCCAGCAGCTTACGTGGGATGGGGGCGAATGAGCAGTTCTTC. Supplemented by reference TRBV7-3 and TRBJ2-1, the full variable domain reads GAGVSQTPSNKVTEKGKYVELRCDPISGHTALYWYRQSLGQGPEFLIYFQGTGAADDSGLPNDRFFAVRPEGSVSTLKIQRTERGDSAVYLCASSLRGMGANEQFFGPGTRLTVL.

The chain couples TRBV11-1 to TRBJ1-1; no firm D call. The CDR3 is 15 amino acids. V lost 3 bases and J 1 base, leaving 12 bases between the germline ends. From germline, CDR1 is SGHAT and CDR2 FQDESV (reference sequence). CDR3 nucleotide sequence: TGTGCCAGCAGCTTCGGGTCCATATCGAACACTGAAGCTTTCTTT. Amino acid sequence: CASSFGSISNTEAFF.

The CDR3: CASSFRQTQYF. The DNA of the CDR3 is TGTGCCAGCAGCTTTCGACAGACCCAGTACTTC. V usage is TRBV7-2 and J usage is TRBJ2-5; D call uncertain. Germline loops: CDR1 SGHTA, CDR2 FQGNSA. The CDR3 sequence is 11 residues long. Trimming left V 3 bases short and J 6 bases short, with 5 bases between.

In this sample, this clonotype turned up a few times. The chain joins TRBV7-2 to TRBJ1-5, with D possibly TRBD1 on 5 matching bases. V dropped 1 base and J dropped 6 bases, with 7 bases sitting between them. CDR3 length equals 13 residues. Per germline, CDR1 SGHTA and CDR2 FQGNSA. Here the CDR3 DNA reads TGTGCCAGCAGCTTAGATGGGGGTCAGCCCCAGCATTTT. It specifies CASSLDGGQPQHF.

This clonotype was seen a single time. The rearrangement uses TRBV20-1 and TRBJ2-7; D is unresolved. The CDR3 covers 12 residues. V gave up 5 bases and J gave up 3 bases, with 11 bases separating them. The V gene's germline CDR1 is DFQATT and CDR2 SNEGSKA (reference sequence). The DNA for the CDR3 is TGCAGTGCTCGATATTACAGCTACGAGCAGTACTTC. Its translation is CSARYYSYEQYF.

The rearrangement joins TRBV10-3 to TRBJ2-4; D perhaps matches TRBD1 (5 bases). The J call may be incorrect, as the DNA end agrees better with TRBJ2-7. The CDR3 is 13 amino acids. CDR1 and CDR2 from the germline V gene are ENHRY and SYGVKD. The CDR3 sequence: CAISDARDYEQYF. For the CDR3, the DNA is TGTGCCATCAGTGATGCCAGGGATTACGAGCAGTACTTC.

This chain joins TRBV20-1 and TRBJ2-7; D is ambiguous. From germline, CDR1 is DFQATT and CDR2 SNEGSKA (reference sequence). This CDR3 contains 13 residues. Trimming pared 5 bases from V and 0 bases from J, leaving 11 bases between. The CDR3 DNA sequence: TGCAGTGCTCTCAACAGTGTCTCCTACGAGCAGTACTTC. Protein: CSALNSVSYEQYF.

The chain joins TRBV29-1 to TRBJ1-2, with D hard to call. Germline CDR1 reads SQVTM; CDR2 reads ANQGSEA. This CDR3 is built from 11 residues. Trimming cost V 6 bases and J 8 bases, with 13 bases left between them. The CDR3 sequence: CSVGMTGGYTF. The CDR3 DNA sequence: TGCAGCGTGGGGATGACGGGGGGCTACACCTTC. Complete variable domain (other parts from reference TRBV29-1 and TRBJ1-2): SAVISQKPSRDICQRGTSLTIQCQVDSQVTMMFWYRQQPGQSLTLIATANQGSEATYESGFVIDKFPISRPNLTFSTLTVSNMSPEDSSIYLCSVGMTGGYTFGSGTRLTVV.

The chain employs TRBV29-1 and TRBJ2-6, with TRBD1 matching over 8 bases. J was trimmed by 0 bases and V by 4 bases; bases with no gene match: 8. The CDR3 spans 17 residues. Germline assignment: CDR1 SQVTM and CDR2 ANQGSEA. CDR3: CSVAQGAPLSGANVLTF. CDR3 DNA sequence: TGCAGCGTTGCCCAGGGGGCTCCCCTCTCTGGGGCCAACGTCCTGACTTTC.

The chain uses TRBV29-1 and TRBJ2-1; TRBD1 matches at 11 bases. This CDR3 region has 15 residues. CDR1 SQVTM and CDR2 ANQGSEA come from the germline V gene. V lost 6 bases to trimming and J lost 3 bases; unmatched junction nucleotides: 7. In nucleotides, the CDR3 is TGCAGCGTGAACTCCGGGACAGGGGGCTACAATGAGCAGTTCTTC. It encodes CSVNSGTGGYNEQFF.

The CDR3 loop reads CAINSKTGGEETQYF. CDR3 sequence (DNA): TGTGCCATCAATAGCAAGACAGGGGGGGAAGAGACCCAGTACTTC. The chain couples TRBV10-3 to TRBJ2-5, with 9 nucleotides matching TRBD1. The V gene's germline CDR1 is ENHRY and CDR2 SYGVKD. The CDR3 contains 15 residues. J gave up 3 bases and V 7 bases, and 9 bases lay outside the gene matches.

V gene TRBV5-1 combines with J gene TRBJ2-3; D gene ambiguous. The ends were cut back, 2 bases at V and 5 bases at J, with 6 bases in the middle. The CDR3 has 12 amino acids. The germline gives CDR1 SGHRS, CDR2 YFSETQ. The CDR3 bases are TGCGCCAGCAGCTTTTCGGAAGATACGCAGTATTTT. Its protein product is CASSFSEDTQYF.

V gene TRBV5-1 combines with J gene TRBJ2-1; 15 nucleotides agree with TRBD2. The CDR3 is 20 residues long. V gave up 0 bases and J gave up 4 bases; unmatched junction bases: 11. From germline, CDR1 is SGHRS and CDR2 YFSETQ. CDR3 region: CASSLGVLGLAGGSYNEQFF. CDR3 coding DNA: TGCGCCAGCAGCTTGGGAGTCCTTGGACTAGCGGGGGGGTCTTACAATGAGCAGTTCTTC.

The rearrangement uses TRBV7-9 and TRBJ1-2; a possible D gene is TRBD1 (6 bases). V shed 8 bases and J shed 9 bases, with 16 bases lying between them. Germline loops: CDR1 SEHNR, CDR2 FQNEAQ (reference sequence). The CDR3 runs to 12 residues. The chain's CDR3 is CASVGTSRSYTF. CDR3 sequence (DNA): TGTGCCAGCGTTGGGACATCCCGAAGCTACACCTTC.

The chain recombines TRBV12-3 or TRBV12-4 with TRBJ2-3, with TRBD2 identical over 8 bases. V lost 6 bases, J lost 2 bases, and 7 bases stayed unmatched. This CDR3 contains 15 residues. The chain's CDR3 is CASSASGGDTDTQYF. In nucleotides, the CDR3 is TGTGCCAGCAGCGCAAGCGGGGGTGACACAGATACGCAGTATTTT.

CDR3 amino acids: CASSFAGATGELFF. Here the CDR3 DNA reads TGTGCCAGCAGTTTTGCGGGGGCGACCGGGGAGCTGTTTTTT. The chain recombines TRBV12-3 or TRBV12-4 with TRBJ2-2; the D gene is possibly TRBD2 (7 bases). This CDR3 has 14 residues. Trimming removed 3 bases from V and 5 bases from J, with 10 bases in between.

This clonotype showed up just a few times. This chain uses TRBV7-6 with TRBJ2-7; TRBD1 might be the D (5 bases). The CDR3 extends over 15 amino acids. From germline, CDR1 is SGHVS and CDR2 FNYEAQ. V lost 0 bases to trimming and J lost 3 bases, with 12 bases between them. The CDR3 region is CASSLAVGAGYEQYF. The CDR3 DNA reads TGTGCCAGCAGCTTAGCGGTAGGGGCAGGCTACGAGCAGTACTTC.